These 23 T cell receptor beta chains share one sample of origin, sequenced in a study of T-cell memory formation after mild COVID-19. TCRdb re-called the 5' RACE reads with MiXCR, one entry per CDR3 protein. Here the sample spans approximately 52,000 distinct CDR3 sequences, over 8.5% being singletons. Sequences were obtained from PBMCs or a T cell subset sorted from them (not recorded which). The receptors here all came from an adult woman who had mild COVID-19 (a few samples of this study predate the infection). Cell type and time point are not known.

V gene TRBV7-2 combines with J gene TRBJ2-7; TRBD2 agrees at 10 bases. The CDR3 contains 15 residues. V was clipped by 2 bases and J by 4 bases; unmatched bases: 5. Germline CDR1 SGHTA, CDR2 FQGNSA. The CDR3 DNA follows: TGTGCCAGCAGCTTAATATCTAGCGGGAGATACGAGCAGTACTTC. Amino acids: CASSLISSGRYEQYF.

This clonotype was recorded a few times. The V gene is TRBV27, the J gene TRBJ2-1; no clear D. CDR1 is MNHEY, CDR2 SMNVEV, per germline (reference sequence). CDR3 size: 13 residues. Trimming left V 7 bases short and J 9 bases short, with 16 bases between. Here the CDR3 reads CASTNPRRTEQFF. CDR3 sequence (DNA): TGTGCCAGCACCAACCCTAGAAGGACTGAGCAGTTCTTC.

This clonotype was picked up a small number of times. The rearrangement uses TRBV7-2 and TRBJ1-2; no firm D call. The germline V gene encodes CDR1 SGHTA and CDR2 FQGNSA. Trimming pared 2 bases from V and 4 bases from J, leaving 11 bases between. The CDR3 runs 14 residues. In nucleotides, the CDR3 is TGTGCCAGCAGCTTATTGGAAGGTGTCTATGGCTACACCTTC. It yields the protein CASSLLEGVYGYTF.

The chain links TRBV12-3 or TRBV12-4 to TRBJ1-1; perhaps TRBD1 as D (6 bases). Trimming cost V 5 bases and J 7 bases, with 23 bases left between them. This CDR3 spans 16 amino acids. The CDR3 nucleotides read TGTGCCAGCAGTCCCCAGGGTGTGGGGGCTGGTTTTGAAGCTTTCTTT. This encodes CASSPQGVGAGFEAFF.

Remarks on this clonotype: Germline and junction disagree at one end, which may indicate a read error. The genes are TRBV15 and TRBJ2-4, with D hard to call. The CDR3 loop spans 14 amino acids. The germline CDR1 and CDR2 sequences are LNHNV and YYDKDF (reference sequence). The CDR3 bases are TGTGACACCAGCAGTAGCCGATCCTCCGGCATTCAGTACTTC. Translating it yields CDTSSSRSSGIQYF.

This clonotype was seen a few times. CDR3 in DNA: TGCAGCGTTTCAACAGGGGTCAATCAGCCCCAGCATTTT. Its translation: CSVSTGVNQPQHF. The V call is TRBV29-1, the J call TRBJ1-5, with TRBD1 matching 7 bases. The V segment lost 5 bases and the J segment 3 bases; nucleotides outside the gene matches: 4. This CDR3 has 13 residues. Germline V CDR1 and CDR2: SQVTM, ANQGSEA.

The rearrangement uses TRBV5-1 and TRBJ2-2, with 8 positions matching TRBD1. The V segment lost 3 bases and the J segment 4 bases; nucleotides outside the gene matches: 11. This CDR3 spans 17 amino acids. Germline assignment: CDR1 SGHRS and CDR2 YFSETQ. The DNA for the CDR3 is TGCGCCAGCAGCTCGGCCCGAGGACAGGGCTTCACCGGGGAGCTGTTTTTT. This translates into CASSSARGQGFTGELFF.

The CDR3, as DNA: TGCGCCAGCAGCCCAGACAGGGACACTGAAGCTTTCTTT. This gives the protein CASSPDRDTEAFF. The chain recombines TRBV5-1 with TRBJ1-1, with 7 bases fitting TRBD1. This CDR3 comprises 13 residues. V lost 4 bases and J lost 3; bases outside the gene matches: 3. CDR1 is SGHRS, CDR2 YFSETQ, per germline.

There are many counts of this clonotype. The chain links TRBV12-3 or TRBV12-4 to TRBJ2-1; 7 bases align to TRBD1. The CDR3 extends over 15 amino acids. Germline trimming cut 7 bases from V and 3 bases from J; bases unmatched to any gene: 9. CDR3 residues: CASTRPGQIYNEQFF. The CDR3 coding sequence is TGTGCCAGCACCCGGCCGGGACAGATCTACAATGAGCAGTTCTTC.

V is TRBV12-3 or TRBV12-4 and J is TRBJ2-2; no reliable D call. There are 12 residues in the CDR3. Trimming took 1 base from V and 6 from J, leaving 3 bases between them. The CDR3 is CASSLVSGELFF. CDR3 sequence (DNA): TGTGCCAGCAGTTTAGTCTCCGGGGAGCTGTTTTTT.

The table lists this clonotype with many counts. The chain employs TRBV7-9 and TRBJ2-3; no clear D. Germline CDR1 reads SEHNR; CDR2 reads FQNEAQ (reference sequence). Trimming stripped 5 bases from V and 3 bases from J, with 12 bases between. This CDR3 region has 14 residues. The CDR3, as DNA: TGTGCCAGCAGCCCGGTTGTAGGTACAGATACGCAGTATTTT. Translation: CASSPVVGTDTQYF. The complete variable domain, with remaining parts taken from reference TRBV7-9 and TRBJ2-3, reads DTGVSQNPRHKITKRGQNVTFRCDPISEHNRLYWYRQTLGQGPEFLTYFQNEAQLEKSRLLSDRFSAERPKGSFSTLEIQRTEQGDSAMYLCASSPVVGTDTQYFGPGTRLTVL.

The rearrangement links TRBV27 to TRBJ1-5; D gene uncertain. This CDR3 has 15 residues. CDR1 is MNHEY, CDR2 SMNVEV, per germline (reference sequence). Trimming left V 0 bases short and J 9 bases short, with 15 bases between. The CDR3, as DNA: TGTGCCAGCAGTTTATCTGGGATAGGTGATTGGCCCCAGCATTTT. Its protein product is CASSLSGIGDWPQHF.

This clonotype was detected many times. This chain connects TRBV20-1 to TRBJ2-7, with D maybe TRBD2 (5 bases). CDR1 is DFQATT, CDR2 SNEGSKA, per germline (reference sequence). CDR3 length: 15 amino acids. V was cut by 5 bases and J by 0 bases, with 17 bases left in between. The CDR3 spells CSASLEGGTSYEQYF. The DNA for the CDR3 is TGCAGTGCTTCCCTAGAGGGCGGAACCTCCTACGAGCAGTACTTC.

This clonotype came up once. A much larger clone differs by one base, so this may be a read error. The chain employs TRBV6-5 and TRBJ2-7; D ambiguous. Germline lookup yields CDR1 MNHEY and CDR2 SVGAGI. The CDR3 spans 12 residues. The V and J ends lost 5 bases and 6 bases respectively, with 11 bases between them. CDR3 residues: CASSTQSSEQYF. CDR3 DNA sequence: TGTGCCAGCAGTACACAATCGTCCGAGCAGTACTTC.

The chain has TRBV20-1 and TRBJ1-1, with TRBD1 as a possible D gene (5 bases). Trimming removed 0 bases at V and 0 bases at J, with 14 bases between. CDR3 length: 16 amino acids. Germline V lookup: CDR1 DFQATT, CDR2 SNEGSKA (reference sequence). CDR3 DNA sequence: TGCAGTGCTAGAGATTTTTGGGACCCATTGAACACTGAAGCTTTCTTT. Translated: CSARDFWDPLNTEAFF.

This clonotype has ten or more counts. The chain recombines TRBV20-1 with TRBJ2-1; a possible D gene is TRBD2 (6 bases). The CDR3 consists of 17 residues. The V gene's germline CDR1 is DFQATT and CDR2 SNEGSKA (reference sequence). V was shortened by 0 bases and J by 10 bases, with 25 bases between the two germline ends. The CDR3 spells CSARDVGGGNTHTEQFF. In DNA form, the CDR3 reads TGCAGTGCTAGAGACGTAGGTGGGGGGAACACACACACGGAGCAGTTCTTC.

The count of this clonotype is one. CDR3: CASKTAGLNTEAFF. The CDR3 DNA reads TGTGCCAGCAAGACGGCCGGCCTAAACACTGAAGCTTTCTTT. The chain has TRBV6-5 and TRBJ1-1; D is unresolved. Per germline, CDR1 MNHEY and CDR2 SVGAGI. V shed 7 bases and J shed 2 bases, with 14 bases lying between them. This CDR3 spans 14 amino acids.

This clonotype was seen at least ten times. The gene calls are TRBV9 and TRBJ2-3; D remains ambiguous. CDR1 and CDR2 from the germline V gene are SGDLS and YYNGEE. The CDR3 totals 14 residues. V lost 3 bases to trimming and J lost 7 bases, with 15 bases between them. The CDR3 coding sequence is TGTGCCAGCAGCGGGACCCCGGATCCCTATACGCAGTATTTT. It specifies CASSGTPDPYTQYF.

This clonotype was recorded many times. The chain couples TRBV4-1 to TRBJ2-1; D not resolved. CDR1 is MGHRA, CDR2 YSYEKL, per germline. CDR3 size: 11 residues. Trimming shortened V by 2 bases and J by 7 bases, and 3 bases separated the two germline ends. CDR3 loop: CASSQRNEQFF. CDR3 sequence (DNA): TGCGCCAGCAGCCAACGTAATGAGCAGTTCTTC.

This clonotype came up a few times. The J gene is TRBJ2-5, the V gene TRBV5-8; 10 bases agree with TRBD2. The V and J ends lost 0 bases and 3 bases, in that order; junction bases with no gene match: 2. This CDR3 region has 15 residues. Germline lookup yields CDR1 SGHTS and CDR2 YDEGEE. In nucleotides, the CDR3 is TGTGCCAGCAGCTTGGGACTAGCGGGTAAAGAGACCCAGTACTTC. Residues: CASSLGLAGKETQYF.

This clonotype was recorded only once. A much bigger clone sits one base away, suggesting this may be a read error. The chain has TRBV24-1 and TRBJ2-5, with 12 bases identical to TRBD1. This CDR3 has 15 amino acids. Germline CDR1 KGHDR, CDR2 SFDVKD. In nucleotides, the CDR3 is TGTGTCACCAGTGAATCCGGGACAGGGGGCAAGACCCAGTACTTC. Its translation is CVTSESGTGGKTQYF.

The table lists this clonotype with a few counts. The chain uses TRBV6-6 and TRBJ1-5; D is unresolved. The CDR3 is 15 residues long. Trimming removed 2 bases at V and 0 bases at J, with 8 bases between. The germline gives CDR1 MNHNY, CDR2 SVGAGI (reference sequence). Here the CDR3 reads CASSYELYSNQPQHF. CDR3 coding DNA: TGTGCCAGCAGTTACGAGCTATATAGCAATCAGCCCCAGCATTTT.

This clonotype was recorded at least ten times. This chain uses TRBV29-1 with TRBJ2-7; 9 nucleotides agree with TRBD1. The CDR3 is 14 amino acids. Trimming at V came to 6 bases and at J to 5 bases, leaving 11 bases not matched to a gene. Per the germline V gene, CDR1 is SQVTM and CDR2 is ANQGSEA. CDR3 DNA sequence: TGCAGCGTGCGAACGGGACAGGGTATTCACGAGCAGTACTTC. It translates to CSVRTGQGIHEQYF.